These 12 T cell receptor beta chains share one sample of origin, sequenced in a study of radiation and T cells in renal cell carcinoma. Here immunoSEQ multiplex PCR was the method, and the copy in TCRdb shows in-frame clones only, minus some. The profile shows roughly 140,000 clones, over 80% of them singletons. Time point of the sample: blood 2 weeks post-SBRT. The treatment was: 15 Gy SBRT to primary tumor, nephrectomy 4 weeks later. The sequences come from blood, collected from a patient whose treatment included radiotherapy and nephrectomy. The receptors were sampled from a woman aged 50 to 60 with renal cell carcinoma.

The rearrangement joins TRBV6-5 to TRBJ2-7; 9 bases agree with TRBD2. Germline V gene lookup returns CDR1 MNHEY and CDR2 SVGAGI. V dropped 7 bases and J dropped 3; count of bases not matched to a gene: 7. This CDR3 is built from 14 residues. The DNA for the CDR3 is TGTGCCAGCACTCGCGGGGGGGGGCTCTACGAGCAGTACTTC. Its translation: CASTRGGGLYEQYF.

The V call is TRBV28, the J call TRBJ1-1; no clear D. The V and J ends lost 5 bases and 2 bases respectively, with 12 bases between them. Per germline, CDR1 MDHEN and CDR2 SYDVKM. The CDR3 length is 14 residues. The CDR3 here is CASSRVPRNTEAFF. DNA for the CDR3: TGTGCCAGCAGTCGAGTACCCCGAAACACTGAAGCTTTCTTT.

This clone showed up just once. The gene calls are TRBV19 and TRBJ2-1, with TRBD2 as a possible D gene (5 bases). V shed 7 bases and J shed 0 bases, with 19 bases lying between them. This CDR3 has 17 amino acids. Germline V gene lookup returns CDR1 LNHDA and CDR2 SQIVND (reference sequence). CDR3 loop: CASIRRAGTSSYNEQFF. The CDR3 bases are TGTGCCAGTATTCGTAGGGCGGGCACTAGCTCCTACAATGAGCAGTTCTTC. The full variable domain, with the rest looked up from reference TRBV19 and TRBJ2-1, is DGGITQSPKYLFRKEGQNVTLSCEQNLNHDAMYWYRQDPGQGLRLIYYSQIVNDFQKGDIAEGYSVSREKKESFPLTVTSAQKNPTAFYLCASIRRAGTSSYNEQFFGPGTRLTVL.

The V call is TRBV18, the J call TRBJ2-7; D gene uncertain. Between the trimmed V and J ends, which lost 2 bases and 3 bases, there was a span of 14 bases. The CDR3 length is 15 residues. Germline loops: CDR1 KGHSH, CDR2 LQKENI. DNA of the CDR3: TGTGCCAGCTCACCAGTTACGGACGCCCACTACGAGCAGTACTTC. Amino acid sequence: CASSPVTDAHYEQYF.

The chain has TRBV11-1 and TRBJ2-7, with TRBD1 matching 8 bases. V lost 5 bases, J lost 2 bases, and 8 bases stayed unmatched. This CDR3 has 15 residues. The germline gives CDR1 SGHAT, CDR2 FQDESV (reference sequence). The CDR3 loop is CASSLDRGIAYEQYF. In nucleotides, the CDR3 is TGTGCCAGCAGCCTAGACAGGGGAATTGCCTACGAGCAGTACTTC.

The chain couples TRBV7-2 to TRBJ2-5, with 7 bases lining up with TRBD2. After removal of 4 bases from V and 1 base from J, the junction contained 3 bases not matched to a gene. The CDR3 is 14 residues long. Per the germline V gene, CDR1 is SGHTA and CDR2 is FQGNSA. In DNA form, the CDR3 reads TGTGCCAGCAGCTACGGGGGGTCCCAAGAGACCCAGTACTTC. Its translation: CASSYGGSQETQYF.

The chain links TRBV5-1 to TRBJ2-1, with 11 bases lining up with TRBD2. The CDR3 has 15 amino acids. Germline trimming cut 0 bases from V and 10 bases from J; bases unmatched to any gene: 6. Per germline, CDR1 SGHRS and CDR2 YFSETQ. CDR3 DNA sequence: TGCGCCAGCAGCTTGGGTAGCGGGGGGGAACGAGAGCAGTTCTTC. This sequence encodes CASSLGSGGEREQFF.

V gene TRBV7-9 combines with J gene TRBJ2-3; D uncertain. This CDR3 is 13 amino acids long. From germline, CDR1 is SEHNR and CDR2 FQNEAQ (reference sequence). Trimming pared 1 base from V and 6 bases from J, leaving 8 bases between. The CDR3 bases are TGTGCCAGCAGCTTAGAGATTCCGGATACGCAGTATTTT. This sequence encodes CASSLEIPDTQYF.

This clone showed up just a few times. The gene calls are TRBV4-2 and TRBJ1-2, with D perhaps matching TRBD1 (6 bases). Trimming took 0 bases from V and 3 from J, leaving 8 bases between them. In germline, CDR1 is LGHNA, CDR2 YNFKEQ. The CDR3 is 14 residues long. The CDR3 region has the DNA TGTGCCAGCAGCCAAGATCAGGGGTACTATGGCTACACCTTC. Amino acids: CASSQDQGYYGYTF.

The rearrangement uses TRBV30 and TRBJ1-5; D call uncertain. Germline V gene lookup returns CDR1 GTSNPN and CDR2 SVGIG (reference sequence). The CDR3 has 14 residues. Trimming pared 3 bases from V and 5 bases from J, leaving 14 bases between. CDR3 residues: CAWSPGSKDQPQHF. As DNA, the CDR3 is TGTGCCTGGAGCCCGGGGAGCAAAGATCAGCCCCAGCATTTT.

The J gene is TRBJ1-3, the V gene TRBV7-9, with D maybe TRBD1 (5 bases). The CDR3 length is 15 residues. Germline loops: CDR1 SEHNR, CDR2 FQNEAQ (reference sequence). V was clipped by 3 bases and J by 0 bases, with 9 bases between them. The CDR3 loop is CASSFTGRSGNTIYF. The CDR3 nucleotides are TGTGCCAGCAGCTTCACAGGACGCTCTGGAAACACCATATATTTT.

The chain uses TRBV5-1 and TRBJ1-4, with D perhaps matching TRBD1 (5 bases). Between the trimmed V and J ends, which lost 3 bases and 8 bases, there was a span of 17 bases. The CDR3 is 15 residues long. Germline loops: CDR1 SGHRS, CDR2 YFSETQ. The CDR3 DNA reads TGCGCCAGCAGCTGGCGGGGAGGGGAAGGCGAAAAACTGTTTTTT. This codes for CASSWRGGEGEKLFF.